These 6 T cell receptor beta chains originate from one sample sequenced in a study of OX40 agonist ivuxolimab in advanced cancers. Here immunoSEQ multiplex PCR was the method, and the copy in TCRdb shows in-frame clones only, minus some. This sample has about 71,000 clones, with about 80% found just once. Source: CD4+ or CD8+ T cells sorted from blood, taken in a trial of the OX40 agonist ivuxolimab. The receptors come from an adult with an advanced solid tumor such as melanoma, head and neck, liver or kidney cancer.

V usage is TRBV5-5 and J usage is TRBJ2-5, with D hard to call. The V gene lost 4 bases and the J gene lost 5 bases, with 6 bases spanning the gap. The CDR3 is 11 residues long. The germline CDR1 and CDR2 sequences are SGHKS and YYEKEE (reference sequence). CDR3 region: CASSREETQYF. The CDR3 coding sequence is TGTGCCAGCAGCCGAGAGGAGACCCAGTACTTC.

The J gene is TRBJ2-7, the V gene TRBV23-1; TRBD1 matches at 11 bases. TRBV23-1 is classed as an ORF, of uncertain function. The CDR3 length is 15 residues. With 9 bases clipped from V and 6 bases from J, the junction kept 13 bases outside the gene matches. The CDR3 DNA reads TGCGCCAGTCAACAATCCGGGACAGGGGGTTGCGAGCAGTACTTC. Translated: CASQQSGTGGCEQYF.

The chain links TRBV29-1 to TRBJ2-3; D may correspond to TRBD1 or TRBD2 (6 bases each). The CDR3 totals 11 residues. The germline gives CDR1 SQVTM, CDR2 ANQGSEA. The DNA for the CDR3 is TGCAGGGGGGGCGACACAGATACGCAGTATTTT. This gives the protein CRGGDTDTQYF.

The rearrangement links TRBV6-6 to TRBJ1-6, with a weak D call TRBD1 (5 bases). CDR3 length: 13 amino acids. V shed 7 bases and J shed 6 bases, with 10 bases lying between them. Germline V gene sequence: CDR1 MNHNY, CDR2 SVGAGI (reference sequence). The CDR3 protein is CASTKTVNSPLHF. The CDR3 DNA reads as TGTGCCAGCACCAAGACAGTTAATTCACCCCTCCACTTT.

The rearrangement joins TRBV2 to TRBJ2-2; D perhaps matches TRBD1 (5 bases). V lost 4 bases, J lost 1 base, and 7 bases lay in between. The germline gives CDR1 SNHLY, CDR2 FYNNEI. The CDR3 covers 14 residues. The CDR3 DNA is TGTGCCAGCAGTGTAGGACAGAACACCGGGGAGCTGTTTTTT. Translation gives CASSVGQNTGELFF. Supplemented by reference TRBV2 and TRBJ2-2, the full variable domain reads EPEVTQTPSHQVTQMGQEVILRCVPISNHLYFYWYRQILGQKVEFLVSFYNNEISEKSEIFDDQFSVERPDGSNFTLKIRSTKLEDSAMYFCASSVGQNTGELFFGEGSRLTVL.

The chain joins TRBV5-6 to TRBJ1-1; D ambiguous. V was pared by 1 base and J by 5 bases, with 9 bases between. The CDR3 is 13 residues long. Germline-derived CDR1 and CDR2 are SGHDT and YYEEEE. This CDR3 reads CASSLRIGTEAFF. DNA of the CDR3: TGTGCCAGCAGCTTGCGCATCGGAACTGAAGCTTTCTTT. The full variable domain, in which reference TRBV5-6 and TRBJ1-1 provide the parts outside the CDR3, is DAGVTQSPTHLIKTRGQQVTLRCSPKSGHDTVSWYQQALGQGPQFIFQYYEEEERQRGNFPDRFSGHQFPNYSSELNVNALLLGDSALYLCASSLRIGTEAFFGQGTRLTVV.